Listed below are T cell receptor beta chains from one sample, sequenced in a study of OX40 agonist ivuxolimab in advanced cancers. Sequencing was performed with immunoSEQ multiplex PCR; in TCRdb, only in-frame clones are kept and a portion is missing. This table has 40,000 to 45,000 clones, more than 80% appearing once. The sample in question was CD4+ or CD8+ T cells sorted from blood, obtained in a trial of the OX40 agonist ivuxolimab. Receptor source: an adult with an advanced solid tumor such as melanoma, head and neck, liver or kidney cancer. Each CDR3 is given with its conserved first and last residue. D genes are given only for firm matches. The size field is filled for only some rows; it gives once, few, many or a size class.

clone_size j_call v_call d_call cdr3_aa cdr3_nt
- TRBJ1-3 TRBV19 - CASREMSSGNTIYF TGTGCCAGTAGGGAGATGAGCTCTGGAAACACCATATATTTT
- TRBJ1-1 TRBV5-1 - CASSLGGATTEAFF TGCGCCAGCAGCCTCGGGGGGGCTACCACTGAAGCTTTCTTT
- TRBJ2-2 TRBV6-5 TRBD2 CASSLAGGPTGELFF TGTGCCAGCAGTCTAGCGGGAGGGCCGACCGGGGAGCTGTTTTTT
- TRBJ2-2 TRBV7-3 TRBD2 CASSLFGGLAGGRTGELFF TGTGCCAGCAGCTTATTCGGTGGACTAGCGGGAGGACGGACCGGGGAGCTGTTTTTT
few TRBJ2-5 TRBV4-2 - CASSQVSGPETQYF TGTGCCAGCAGCCAAGTTTCAGGTCCGGAGACCCAGTACTTC
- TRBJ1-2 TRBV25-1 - CASSGAPQDYGYTF TGTGCCAGCAGTGGGGCCCCCCAGGACTATGGCTACACCTTC
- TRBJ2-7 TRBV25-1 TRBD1 CAATGVGWYEQYF TGTGCCGCCACAGGGGTGGGTTGGTACGAGCAGTACTTC
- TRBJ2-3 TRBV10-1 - CASSDLDTQYF TGCGCCAGCAGTGACTTGGATACGCAGTATTTT
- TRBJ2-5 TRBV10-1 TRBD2 CASGLAGETQYF TGCGCCAGTGGACTAGCGGGAGAGACCCAGTACTTC
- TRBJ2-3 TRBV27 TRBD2 CASSSWGRGGASTDTQYF TGTGCCAGCAGTTCTTGGGGGCGGGGGGGAGCTAGCACAGATACGCAGTATTTT
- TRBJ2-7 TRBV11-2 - CASRRTAYEQYF TGTGCCAGCAGAAGGACAGCCTACGAGCAGTACTTC
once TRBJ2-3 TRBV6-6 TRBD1 CASTKGQAGTDTQYF TGTGCCAGCACTAAGGGACAGGCGGGGACAGATACGCAGTATTTT
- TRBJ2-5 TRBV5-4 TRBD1 CASSLGQGETQYF TGTGCCAGCAGCCTCGGACAGGGCGAGACCCAGTACTTC
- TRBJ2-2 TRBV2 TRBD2 CASRTGGANTGELFF TGTGCCAGCAGGACGGGAGGGGCGAACACCGGGGAGCTGTTTTTT
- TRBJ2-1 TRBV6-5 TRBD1 CASSPGQGVNNEQFF TGTGCCAGCAGCCCCGGACAGGGGGTTAACAATGAGCAGTTCTTC
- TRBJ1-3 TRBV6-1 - CASSGRSGNTIYF TGTGCCAGCAGTGGGCGTTCTGGAAACACCATATATTTT
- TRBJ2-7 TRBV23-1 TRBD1 CASSQCQGAEQYF TGCGCCAGCAGTCAATGCCAGGGGGCCGAGCAGTACTTC
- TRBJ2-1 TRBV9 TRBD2 CASSQLGTRVNEQFF TGTGCCAGCAGCCAACTCGGGACTAGGGTCAATGAGCAGTTCTTC
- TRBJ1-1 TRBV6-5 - CASSSRGGTGNTEAFF TGTGCCAGCAGTTCCCGTGGGGGGACGGGGAACACTGAAGCTTTCTTT
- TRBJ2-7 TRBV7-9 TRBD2 CASSSGLAGSRDYEQYF TGTGCCAGCAGCTCAGGACTAGCGGGTTCAAGGGACTACGAGCAGTACTTC
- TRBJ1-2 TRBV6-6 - CASSYSMAGWDGYTF TGTGCCAGCAGTTACTCTATGGCAGGGTGGGATGGCTACACCTTC
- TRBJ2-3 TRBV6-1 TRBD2 CASNGRGTDTQYF TGTGCCAGCAACGGGAGGGGCACAGATACGCAGTATTTT
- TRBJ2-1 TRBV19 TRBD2 CASSIGGGLAGDGNEQFF TGTGCCAGTAGTATAGGCGGCGGGCTAGCGGGAGATGGCAATGAGCAGTTCTTC
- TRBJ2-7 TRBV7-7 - CASSLAVPYEQYF TGTGCTAGCAGCTTGGCGGTGCCCTACGAGCAGTACTTC
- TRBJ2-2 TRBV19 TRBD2 CASSIERGGTSGSGELFF TGTGCCAGTAGTATAGAAAGAGGGGGGACTAGCGGCTCCGGGGAGCTGTTTTTT
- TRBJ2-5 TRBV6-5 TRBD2 CASSRGTNPQETQYF TGTGCCAGCAGCCGCGGGACTAACCCGCAAGAGACCCAGTACTTC
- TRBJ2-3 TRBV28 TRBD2 CASSWSGRRTDTQYF TGTGCCAGCAGTTGGAGCGGGAGGCGCACAGATACGCAGTATTTT
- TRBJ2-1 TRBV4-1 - CASSQSGTYEQFF TGCGCCAGCAGCCAGTCCGGGACCTATGAGCAGTTCTTC
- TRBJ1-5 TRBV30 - CAWSAGISNQPQHF TGTGCCTGGAGTGCAGGGATTAGCAATCAGCCCCAGCATTTT
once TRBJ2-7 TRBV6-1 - CASHEVAAYEQYF TGTGCCAGCCATGAAGTGGCGGCCTACGAGCAGTACTTC
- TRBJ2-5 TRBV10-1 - CASAPDSSGNQETQYF TGCGCCAGCGCGCCCGACTCCTCAGGGAACCAAGAGACCCAGTACTTC
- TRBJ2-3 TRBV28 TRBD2 CASSSSSGMRDTQYF TGTGCCAGCAGTTCATCTAGCGGGATGAGAGATACGCAGTATTTT
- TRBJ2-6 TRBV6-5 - CASSQDFSGANVLTF TGTGCCAGCAGCCAAGATTTCTCTGGGGCCAACGTCCTGACTTTC